These 19 T cell receptor beta chains came from one sample sequenced in a study of T-cell memory formation after mild COVID-19 (dated by TCRdb to the early 2020s). Libraries were built with 5' RACE. The sequencer was an Illumina NovaSeq 6000. In TCRdb, the public reads were trimmed at Q25 with fastp and aligned with MiXCR, with productive beta chains retained. Rows with one shared CDR3 protein collapse into an entry with the most common genes and DNA. The sample table contains 400,000 to 500,000 distinct CDR3 sequences; only one count was recorded for 20% of them. More than 8% of the sample goes to the ten largest clones. The sample was PBMCs or a T cell subset sorted from them (not recorded which). Source of these receptors: an adult woman who had mild COVID-19 (a few samples of this study predate the infection). The sample titles of this study are shuffled in the database, so cell type and time point are left out; the donor was told from shared clones.

This clonotype was picked up a small number of times. The J gene is TRBJ2-6, the V gene TRBV29-1, with 7 bases aligning to TRBD1. With V trimmed by 6 bases and J by 2 bases, 4 bases remained unmatched. This CDR3 has 14 amino acids. CDR1 SQVTM and CDR2 ANQGSEA come from the germline V gene. The CDR3 bases are TGCAGCGTGTCCGACAGGGCTGGGGCCAACGTCCTGACTTTC. Protein: CSVSDRAGANVLTF.

The gene calls are TRBV29-1 and TRBJ2-5; D is possibly TRBD1 (5 bases). Germline V lookup: CDR1 SQVTM, CDR2 ANQGSEA. The CDR3 totals 13 residues. V lost 1 base to trimming and J lost 4 bases, with 10 bases between them. CDR3 sequence (DNA): TGCAGCGTTGAAGTGGGAAGGGGAGAGACCCAGTACTTC. It is translated as CSVEVGRGETQYF. Supplemented by reference TRBV29-1 and TRBJ2-5, the full variable domain reads SAVISQKPSRDICQRGTSLTIQCQVDSQVTMMFWYRQQPGQSLTLIATANQGSEATYESGFVIDKFPISRPNLTFSTLTVSNMSPEDSSIYLCSVEVGRGETQYFGPGTRLLVL.

V and J are TRBV20-1 and TRBJ2-7, with 7 bases identical to TRBD1. Losses at the gene ends were 4 bases for V and 0 bases for J; bases not matched to a gene: 6. The CDR3 is 14 amino acids. Germline CDR1 is DFQATT and CDR2 is SNEGSKA (reference sequence). The CDR3 DNA reads as TGCAGTGCTAAGGACAGGAAGAGCTCCTACGAGCAGTACTTC. Residues: CSAKDRKSSYEQYF.

The chain has TRBV7-6 and TRBJ2-2, with unresolved D. Trimming took 5 bases from V and 7 from J, leaving 8 bases between them. This CDR3 region has 12 residues. Per the germline V gene, CDR1 is SGHVS and CDR2 is FNYEAQ. For the CDR3, the DNA is TGTGCCAGCAGCGCGTGGAACGGGGAGCTGTTTTTT. Translated, it gives CASSAWNGELFF.

Many counts were recorded for this clonotype. V and J are TRBV12-3 or TRBV12-4 and TRBJ2-3, with a tentative D call TRBD2 (6 bases). The CDR3 consists of 16 residues. Trimming cost V 5 bases and J 1 base, with 16 bases left between them. Here the CDR3 reads CASSLLGRSGTDTQYF. In DNA, the CDR3 is TGTGCCAGCAGTCTGCTTGGGAGGAGCGGCACAGATACGCAGTATTTT.

The chain recombines TRBV6-6 with TRBJ1-1; D unresolved. Trimming left V 2 bases short and J 0 bases short, with 10 bases between. The CDR3 has 15 residues. Germline V gives CDR1 MNHNY, CDR2 SVGAGI (reference sequence). This chain's CDR3 is CASSYGETMNTEAFF. The CDR3 region has the DNA TGTGCCAGCAGTTACGGGGAAACTATGAACACTGAAGCTTTCTTT.

The V call is TRBV29-1, the J call TRBJ2-7; D possibly corresponds to TRBD2 (5 bases). CDR3 size: 14 residues. V gave up 0 bases and J gave up 3 bases, with 12 bases separating them. CDR1 and CDR2 (germline): SQVTM, ANQGSEA. CDR3 loop: CSVEDEGADYEQYF. The CDR3 region has the DNA TGCAGCGTTGAAGATGAGGGTGCGGACTACGAGCAGTACTTC.

In its sample, this clonotype was seen many times. The V gene is TRBV12-3 or TRBV12-4, the J gene TRBJ1-1; D call uncertain. The CDR3 totals 15 residues. Trimming removed 0 bases from V and 0 bases from J, with 8 bases in between. The CDR3 reads CASSLAGGMNTEAFF. The CDR3 DNA follows: TGTGCCAGCAGTTTAGCCGGCGGTATGAACACTGAAGCTTTCTTT.

This chain connects TRBV29-1 to TRBJ1-1, with no clear D. This CDR3 spans 10 amino acids. The V end was cut by 4 bases, the J end by 5 bases, with 5 bases between. The germline CDR1 and CDR2 sequences are SQVTM and ANQGSEA. This CDR3 is CSVVRTEAFF. DNA of the CDR3: TGCAGCGTTGTGAGGACTGAAGCTTTCTTT.

This clonotype came up many times. The chain combines TRBV4-2 with TRBJ2-4; 8 bases agree with TRBD2. Germline V CDR1 and CDR2: LGHNA, YNFKEQ. Germline trimming cut 4 bases from V and 6 bases from J; bases unmatched to any gene: 8. The CDR3 consists of 15 residues. The CDR3 loop is CASSPESGGGNIQYF. The DNA for the CDR3 is TGTGCCAGCAGCCCCGAGAGCGGGGGTGGAAACATTCAGTACTTC.

The sample holds a few counts of this clonotype. The J gene is TRBJ2-2, the V gene TRBV12-3 or TRBV12-4; a possible D gene is TRBD2 (6 bases). Trimming took off 0 bases at V and 5 bases at J, with 19 bases between the two ends. CDR3 length: 18 amino acids. In nucleotides, the CDR3 is TGTGCCAGCAGTTTAGCCTTTCTTACGACGGGAGCTACCGGGGAGCTGTTTTTT. Its translation: CASSLAFLTTGATGELFF.

This clonotype was observed a handful of times. The rearrangement uses TRBV7-2 and TRBJ1-6, with 7 bases aligning to TRBD1. The V gene's germline CDR1 is SGHTA and CDR2 FQGNSA. V gave up 5 bases and J gave up 3 bases; unmatched junction bases: 13. The CDR3 loop spans 18 amino acids. CDR3 sequence: CASSPTVQGRHYNSPLHF. As DNA, the CDR3 is TGTGCCAGCAGCCCGACTGTACAGGGGAGGCACTATAATTCACCCCTCCACTTT. Supplemented by reference TRBV7-2 and TRBJ1-6, the full variable domain reads GAGVSQSPSNKVTEKGKDVELRCDPISGHTALYWYRQSLGQGLEFLIYFQGNSAPDKSGLPSDRFSAERTGGSVSTLTIQRTQQEDSAVYLCASSPTVQGRHYNSPLHFGNGTRLTVT.

The J gene is TRBJ1-2, the V gene TRBV12-3 or TRBV12-4, with D unresolved. V lost 8 bases and J 4 bases, leaving 20 bases between the germline ends. The CDR3 covers 15 residues. The CDR3 loop is CASSPRTANLYGYTF. CDR3 bases: TGTGCCAGCTCCCCTAGGACGGCCAACCTCTATGGCTACACCTTC.

A few counts support this clonotype. The chain uses TRBV4-1 and TRBJ2-5, with D possibly being TRBD1 or TRBD2 (5 bases each). In germline, CDR1 is MGHRA, CDR2 YSYEKL. The V end was cut by 1 base, the J end by 5 bases, with 8 bases between. This CDR3 has 13 residues. The CDR3 region has the DNA TGCGCCAGCAGCCAAGGCTGGGGGGAGACCCAGTACTTC. This encodes CASSQGWGETQYF.

This clonotype was recorded a few times. V and J are TRBV12-3 or TRBV12-4 and TRBJ1-4; the D is unclear. The CDR3 sequence is 14 residues long. V dropped 8 bases and J dropped 6 bases, with 16 bases sitting between them. The CDR3 DNA sequence: TGTGCCAGCTCCCCGGAGGTGGTCGATGAAAAACTGTTTTTT. Residues: CASSPEVVDEKLFF.

The chain couples TRBV5-1 to TRBJ2-7, with TRBD2 matching over 9 bases. With 2 bases clipped from V and 1 base from J, the junction kept 1 base outside the gene matches. Looked up from germline, CDR1 is SGHRS and CDR2 is YFSETQ. The CDR3 sequence is 14 residues long. The CDR3 nucleotides are TGCGCCAGCAGCTTTAGCGGGAGATCCTACGAGCAGTACTTC. Translated, it gives CASSFSGRSYEQYF.

Only a few counts were recorded for this clonotype. The rearrangement uses TRBV5-1 and TRBJ2-3, with D perhaps being TRBD1 or TRBD2 (5 bases each). Trimming shortened V by 0 bases and J by 4 bases, and 15 bases separated the two germline ends. The CDR3 extends over 16 amino acids. Germline CDR1 is SGHRS and CDR2 is YFSETQ. The CDR3 protein is CASSLALGRQADTQYF. In DNA form, the CDR3 reads TGCGCCAGCAGCTTGGCCTTGGGACGGCAAGCAGATACGCAGTATTTT.

This clonotype was seen a few times. The chain recombines TRBV9 with TRBJ2-5; 7 bases map to TRBD2. This CDR3 is 16 amino acids long. V was pared by 0 bases and J by 5 bases, with 10 bases of the junction left unmatched. CDR1 is SGDLS, CDR2 YYNGEE, per germline. The CDR3 here is CASSVAGLPPPETQYF. The DNA of the CDR3 is TGTGCCAGCAGCGTAGCGGGACTACCCCCCCCTGAGACCCAGTACTTC.

V is TRBV7-3 and J is TRBJ1-1; D is uncertain. There are 13 residues in the CDR3. Trimming shortened V by 3 bases and J by 6 bases, and 11 bases separated the two germline ends. Per germline, CDR1 SGHTA and CDR2 FQGTGA. The CDR3 loop reads CASSLGLSAEAFF. In DNA, the CDR3 is TGTGCCAGCAGCTTGGGCCTCAGTGCTGAAGCTTTCTTT. Supplemented by reference TRBV7-3 and TRBJ1-1, the full variable domain reads GAGVSQTPSNKVTEKGKYVELRCDPISGHTALYWYRQSLGQGPEFLIYFQGTGAADDSGLPNDRFFAVRPEGSVSTLKIQRTERGDSAVYLCASSLGLSAEAFFGQGTRLTVV.